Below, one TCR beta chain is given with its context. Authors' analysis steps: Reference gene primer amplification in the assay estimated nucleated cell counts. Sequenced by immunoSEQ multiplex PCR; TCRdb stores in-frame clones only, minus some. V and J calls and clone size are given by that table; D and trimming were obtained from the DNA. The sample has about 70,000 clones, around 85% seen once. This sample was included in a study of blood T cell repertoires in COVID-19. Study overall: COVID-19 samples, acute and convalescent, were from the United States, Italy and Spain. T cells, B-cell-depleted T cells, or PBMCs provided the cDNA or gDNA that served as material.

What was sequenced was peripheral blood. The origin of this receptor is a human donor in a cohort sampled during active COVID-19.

CDR3 in DNA: TGTGCCAGCAGAATTGGTGACAGGGATGTCTACGAGCAGTACTTC. It encodes CASRIGDRDVYEQYF. The V gene is TRBV5-5, the J gene TRBJ2-7, with 7 bases aligning to TRBD1. The J segment lost 3 bases and the V segment lost 5 bases, leaving 11 bases of the junction unmatched. CDR3 length equals 15 residues. Looked up from germline, CDR1 is SGHKS and CDR2 is YYEKEE (reference sequence).